These T cell receptor beta chains were read from a single sample in a study of blood T cells in healthy people across ages. MiXCR, run by TCRdb on the 5' RACE reads, gives a single entry per CDR3 protein. Of 850,000 to 1,000,000 distinct CDR3 sequences in the sample, roughly half were seen once. The material sequenced was blood. These receptors originate from a woman in her fifties or sixties in good health. Both conserved end residues are part of each CDR3. A D gene is named only where the DNA matches it firmly. Size is stated for part of the rows, as once, few or many counts, or as a class when the clone is expanded.

d_call j_call clone_size v_call cdr3_nt cdr3_aa
NA TRBJ2-5 NA TRBV7-2 TGTGCCAGCAGCACCGGAGGGAATGCCCGCTACAATGAGCAGTACTTC CASSTGGNARYNEQYF
TRBD2 TRBJ2-5 NA TRBV7-2 TGTGCCAGCAGCTTAGTGCGTTTAGCGGGAGGGGTGGAGACCCAGTACTTC CASSLVRLAGGVETQYF
NA TRBJ1-3 NA TRBV29-1 TGCAGCGTTGAAGACCTGGGGGCTCCAGGAAACACCATATATTTT CSVEDLGAPGNTIYF
NA TRBJ2-5 few TRBV20-1 TGCAGTGCCCGGGAGCCCCTGCGAGAGACCCAGTACTTC CSAREPLRETQYF
NA TRBJ2-5 NA TRBV5-1 TGCGCCAGCAGCTTGGATTGGGGACGGGAGACCCAGTACTTC CASSLDWGRETQYF
TRBD2 TRBJ2-5 NA TRBV3-1 TGTGCCAGCAGTCTCATAGCGGGGGAAGAGACCCAGTACTTC CASSLIAGEETQYF
NA TRBJ2-5 NA TRBV7-9 TGTGCCAGCAGCTTAGTTCTTGATCAGGGTGTGGACCAGTACTTC CASSLVLDQGVDQYF
NA TRBJ1-1 NA TRBV7-9 TGTGCCAGCTACCCGACAGATGCAGTGAACACTGAAGCTTTCTTT CASYPTDAVNTEAFF
NA TRBJ2-3 NA TRBV5-1 TGCGCCAGCAGCTCTACCCGGGACACGGGAGATGCGCAGTATTTT CASSSTRDTGDAQYF
TRBD2 TRBJ2-1 NA TRBV11-2 TGTGCCAGCAGCAGCACCGGGACTAGCATTTACAATGAGCAGTTCTTC CASSSTGTSIYNEQFF
NA TRBJ2-7 few TRBV29-1 TGCAGCGTTGAAGGGGGGCGGCGGAGCTCCTACAATGAGCAGTACTTC CSVEGGRRSSYNEQYF
NA TRBJ2-7 NA TRBV20-1 TGCAGTGCTAGAAGAACAGGGTCGTCCTACGAGCAGTACTTC CSARRTGSSYEQYF
NA TRBJ2-7 few TRBV28 TGTGCCAGCAGTCCCCCAGGACGCGTACCTTACGAGCAGTACTTC CASSPPGRVPYEQYF
NA TRBJ2-7 NA TRBV29-1 TGCAGCGTTGAAGATCTAGGAGACAGAGGCTCCTACGAGCAGTACTTC CSVEDLGDRGSYEQYF
TRBD1 TRBJ2-3 NA TRBV30 TGTGCCTGGAACCCAGGGGGAACCCCTACGCAGTATTTT CAWNPGGTPTQYF
NA TRBJ2-1 NA TRBV7-2 TGTGCCAGCAGCTTAGTGTTGTCTGGGAGCTCCTACAATGAGCAGTTCTTC CASSLVLSGSSYNEQFF
NA TRBJ2-1 NA TRBV5-1 TGCGCCAGCAGGAGGGACGCTGAAAACAATGAGCAGTTCTTC CASRRDAENNEQFF
NA TRBJ2-3 NA TRBV7-8 TGTGCCAGCAGCTTAGACTCCCGCCCGGTCACAGATACGCAGTATTTT CASSLDSRPVTDTQYF
NA TRBJ1-2 few TRBV7-2 TGTGCCAGCAGCCAGACGGGCTATGGCTACACCTTC CASSQTGYGYTF
NA TRBJ2-3 NA TRBV7-9 TGTGCCAGCAGCCTCCGAGTACAGGGTCGCGCAGATACGCAGTATTTT CASSLRVQGRADTQYF
NA TRBJ2-1 few TRBV7-2 TGTGCCAGCAGCGTAGCTTGGGGCAATGAGCAGTTCTTC CASSVAWGNEQFF
NA TRBJ1-2 NA TRBV6-6 TGTGCCAGCAGATTGGGCGGGACGGCCGGTGGCTACACCTTC CASRLGGTAGGYTF
NA TRBJ2-1 few TRBV29-1 TGCAGCGTTGTATCGGGTTTTGAGCAGTTCTTC CSVVSGFEQFF
NA TRBJ2-1 NA TRBV18 TGTGCCAGCTCACCGGCGAACGGTGGGGTCTACAATGAGCAGTTCTTC CASSPANGGVYNEQFF
NA TRBJ2-7 once TRBV6-2/TRBV6-3 TGTGCCAGCAGTTACTCGAGGGTCGGGACCTACGAGCAGTACTTC CASSYSRVGTYEQYF
NA TRBJ2-7 NA TRBV11-3 TGTGCCAGCAGCTTAGAGCGCAGCGGAGGAAGCTCCTACGAGCAGTACTTC CASSLERSGGSSYEQYF
NA TRBJ1-2 NA TRBV15 TGTGCCACCAGCAAAAGAGGGGGGGAGGGCGCGGATTATGGCTACACCTTC CATSKRGGEGADYGYTF
TRBD1 TRBJ2-7 NA TRBV2 TGTGCCAGCAGTGGGACAGGGGGCTCCGAGCAGTACTTC CASSGTGGSEQYF
NA TRBJ1-3 NA TRBV6-4 TGTGCCAGCAGTGACCACTCTGGAAACACCATATATTTT CASSDHSGNTIYF
TRBD2 TRBJ2-1 NA TRBV12-3/TRBV12-4 TGTGCCAGCAGCCTCCAAGGGACTAGCGGGAGTAATGAGCAGTTCTTC CASSLQGTSGSNEQFF
TRBD1 TRBJ2-7 NA TRBV6-2/TRBV6-3 TGTGCCAGCAGCCGACTGGGACAGGGGAAATCCTACGAGCAGTACTTC CASSRLGQGKSYEQYF
NA TRBJ2-2 NA TRBV2 TGTGCCAGCAGTGAATTAGAATCCTACAAGAAGAAGACCGGGGAGCTGTTTTTT CASSELESYKKKTGELFF
NA TRBJ2-7 NA TRBV4-1 TGCGCCAGCAGCCCGCGAGTGAGCTCCTACAATGAGCAGTACTTC CASSPRVSSYNEQYF
NA TRBJ2-7 once TRBV7-9 TGTACCAGCAGCTTAGGGCCTGAAGGGACTCAGTACTTC CTSSLGPEGTQYF
TRBD1 TRBJ2-7 few TRBV4-3 TGCGCCAGCAGCCAAGATCGGGCAGGGGGCAAATACGAGCAGTACTTC CASSQDRAGGKYEQYF
NA TRBJ1-1 NA TRBV7-9 TGTGCCAGCAGCTTATCGGGGAGGGTAGCTTTCTTT CASSLSGRVAFF
TRBD1 TRBJ2-3 NA TRBV20-1 TGCAGTGCCCAACGGGACAGGGGGCTTGGAGATACGCAGTATTTT CSAQRDRGLGDTQYF
NA TRBJ1-1 few TRBV12-3/TRBV12-4 TGTGCCAGCAGTCTTGGCTGGACTGAAGCTTTCTTT CASSLGWTEAFF
TRBD2 TRBJ2-1 NA TRBV15 TGTGCCACCAGCAGAGGTGGCGGGAGTGGCAATGAGCAGTTCTTC CATSRGGGSGNEQFF
TRBD2 TRBJ2-7 NA TRBV6-1 TGTGCCAGCAGTGAGGGGACCGGGACTAGCGTGTACTACGAGCAGTACTTC CASSEGTGTSVYYEQYF
TRBD1 TRBJ2-7 NA TRBV7-9 TGTGCCAGCAGCGCCGGACAATTAGGACAGGGACTCTACGAGCAGTACTTC CASSAGQLGQGLYEQYF
NA TRBJ1-6 few TRBV7-2 TGTGCCAGCCGCAAAGTAAACAATTCACCCCTCCACTTT CASRKVNNSPLHF
NA TRBJ2-5 many TRBV5-5 TGTGCCAGCAGCTTTCCACAGGGGAGGTGGGAAGAGACCCAGTACTTC CASSFPQGRWEETQYF
NA TRBJ1-5 few TRBV12-3/TRBV12-4 TGTGCCAGCAGTTTAGCCGGGGATAGCAATCAGCCCCAGCATTTT CASSLAGDSNQPQHF
NA TRBJ2-6 few TRBV4-1 TGCGCCAGCAGCCAAGTTTGGGCCAACGTCCTGACTTTC CASSQVWANVLTF
TRBD2 TRBJ2-3 NA TRBV2 TGTGCCAGCAGGGACGGGACTAGCGGCCGCACAGATACGCAGTATTTT CASRDGTSGRTDTQYF